These T cell receptor beta chains were read from a single sample in a study of a mutant IDH1 vaccine in newly diagnosed glioma. Sequencing was performed with immunoSEQ multiplex PCR; in TCRdb, only in-frame clones are kept and a portion is missing. Of tens of thousands of clones in the sample, about 80% are singletons; the top ten hold around 5.2%. This sample comprised PBMCs, obtained from a glioma patient treated with radiotherapy, temozolomide or both. The receptors originated from a man aged 40-50 years with glioma. Some clones in this sample may be carry-over from other donors' samples. Both conserved end residues are part of each CDR3. Only some rows state a clone size, as once, few, many or a class for expanded clones.

CDR3 length	V gene	clone size	J gene	CDR3 protein
14	TRBV5-6	-	TRBJ1-1	CASSLRRRNTEAFF
15	TRBV5-1	-	TRBJ2-1	CASSQGQGAYNEQFF
17	TRBV11-2	-	TRBJ1-6	CASSLDAQGLYNSPLHF
17	TRBV7-2	-	TRBJ2-6	CASSLVGDSSGANVLTF
15	TRBV5-4	-	TRBJ1-2	CASSFLQGSGGGYTF
13	TRBV27	-	TRBJ1-5	CASSRRPNQPQHF
11	TRBV20-1	-	TRBJ1-2	CSARGTRSITF
17	TRBV5-1	-	TRBJ2-3	CASSAPPWTGSTDTQYF
12	TRBV30	-	TRBJ2-7	CAWSNRDIAWGF
13	TRBV6-5	-	TRBJ2-7	CASSPRSRGEQYF
15	TRBV30	-	TRBJ2-4	CAWSVSGSPGNIQYF
14	TRBV29-1	-	TRBJ1-1	CSVDRGALNTEAFF
14	TRBV6-1	-	TRBJ2-7	CASSERLGLYEQYF
18	TRBV18	-	TRBJ2-3	CASSPPRTSGTGSNTQYF
15	TRBV18	few	TRBJ1-3	CASSPESTSGNTIYF
15	TRBV2	-	TRBJ2-7	CASSEEVLSSYEQYF
17	TRBV5-1	-	TRBJ2-2	CASSFITGATNTGELFF
15	TRBV4-1	-	TRBJ2-2	CASNQQLTGIGELFF